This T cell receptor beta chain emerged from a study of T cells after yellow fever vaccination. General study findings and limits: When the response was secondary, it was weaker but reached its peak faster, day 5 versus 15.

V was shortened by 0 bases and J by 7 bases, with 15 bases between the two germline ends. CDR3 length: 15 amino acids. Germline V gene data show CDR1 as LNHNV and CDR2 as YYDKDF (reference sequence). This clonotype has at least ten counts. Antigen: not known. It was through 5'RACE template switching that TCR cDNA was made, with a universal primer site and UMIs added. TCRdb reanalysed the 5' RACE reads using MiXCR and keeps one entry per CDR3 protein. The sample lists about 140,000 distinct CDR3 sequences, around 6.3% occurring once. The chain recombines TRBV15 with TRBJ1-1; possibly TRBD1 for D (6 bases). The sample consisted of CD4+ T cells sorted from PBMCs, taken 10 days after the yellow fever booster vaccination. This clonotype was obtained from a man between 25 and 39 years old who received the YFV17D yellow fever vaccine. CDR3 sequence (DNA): TGTGCCACCAGCAGAGAAACAGGGAGGGGGGGTGAAGCTTTCTTT. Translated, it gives CATSRETGRGGEAFF.